This passage covers 20 T cell receptor beta chains from one sample sequenced in a study of cytomegalovirus exposure and HLA in healthy donors. The PCR used 60 Vbeta and 13 Jbeta primers. Here immunoSEQ multiplex PCR was the method, and the copy in TCRdb shows in-frame clones only, minus some. The table lists 95,000 to 130,000 clones, over 70% of them singletons. What was sequenced was PBMCs. Receptor source: a woman aged 18-29 years in good health and CMV-seronegative.

The chain couples TRBV5-4 to TRBJ1-2; 7 nucleotides line up with TRBD1. This CDR3 is built from 14 residues. Germline CDR1 SGHNT, CDR2 YYREEE (reference sequence). The V gene end was trimmed by 3 bases and the J gene end by 4 bases; junction bases not matched to a gene: 6. In DNA, the CDR3 is TGTGCCAGCAGCTCCGGGACAGAGTTCTATGGCTACACCTTC. It encodes CASSSGTEFYGYTF.

The V call is TRBV28, the J call TRBJ1-1; no definite D call. Germline CDR1 reads MDHEN; CDR2 reads SYDVKM. V shed 5 bases and J shed 3 bases, with 16 bases lying between them. CDR3 length: 15 residues. As DNA, the CDR3 is TGTGCCAGCAGTCCCCCCCCATCGTCGGACACTGAAGCTTTCTTT. Translated, it gives CASSPPPSSDTEAFF.

The chain employs TRBV5-1 and TRBJ1-1; weak D call: TRBD1 (6 bases). This CDR3 has 14 amino acids. Trimming pared 5 bases from V and 1 base from J, leaving 12 bases between. CDR1 and CDR2 (germline): SGHRS, YFSETQ. CDR3 nucleotides: TGCGCCAGCAGTACAGGACAGAAGAACACTGAAGCTTTCTTT. Translation gives CASSTGQKNTEAFF.

This clone was counted a few times. The genes are TRBV4-2 and TRBJ2-7; 10 bases line up with TRBD2. J was trimmed by 7 bases and V by 3 bases; bases with no gene match: 9. CDR3 length equals 15 residues. Germline-derived CDR1 and CDR2 are LGHNA and YNFKEQ. The chain's CDR3 is CASSHKSGGAWEQYF. CDR3 nucleotide sequence: TGTGCCAGCAGCCATAAGAGCGGGGGGGCCTGGGAGCAGTACTTC.

This clone was seen just once. The CDR3 coding sequence is TGTGCCAGCAGCCGAGGGAACACTGAAGCTTTCTTT. Protein sequence: CASSRGNTEAFF. The chain has TRBV14 and TRBJ1-1; D unclear. Deletions cut 4 bases from V and 1 base from J, with 4 bases between. The germline V gene encodes CDR1 SGHDN and CDR2 FVKESK. This CDR3 region has 12 residues.

The rearrangement joins TRBV19 to TRBJ1-1; D gene unclear. The V gene lost 3 bases and the J gene lost 0 bases, with 14 bases spanning the gap. The CDR3 totals 16 residues. Germline values: CDR1 LNHDA, CDR2 SQIVND (reference sequence). Here the CDR3 DNA reads TGTGCCAGTAGTATCCACCCCTCAACAGTGAACACTGAAGCTTTCTTT. Its translation is CASSIHPSTVNTEAFF.

This rearrangement joins TRBV14 to TRBJ2-1; 9 nucleotides agree with TRBD2. The V segment lost 4 bases and the J segment 5 bases; nucleotides outside the gene matches: 6. This CDR3 is 15 amino acids long. The V gene's germline CDR1 is SGHDN and CDR2 FVKESK. The CDR3 nucleotides are TGTGCCAGCAGCCCCTCCCTAGCGGGGAACAATGAGCAGTTCTTC. Its translation is CASSPSLAGNNEQFF.

The chain uses TRBV28 and TRBJ1-1, with a weak D call TRBD1 (5 bases). Looked up from germline, CDR1 is MDHEN and CDR2 is SYDVKM. The V end was cut by 3 bases, the J end by 2 bases, with 13 bases between. The CDR3 is 15 amino acids. As DNA, the CDR3 is TGTGCCAGCAGTTTGACGATGACAGCCAACACTGAAGCTTTCTTT. Translation gives CASSLTMTANTEAFF.

The genes are TRBV27 and TRBJ2-5, with D possibly matching TRBD2 (6 bases). Trimming took off 2 bases at V and 4 bases at J, with 14 bases between the two ends. The germline gives CDR1 MNHEY, CDR2 SMNVEV (reference sequence). This CDR3 is built from 15 residues. The DNA of the CDR3 is TGTGCCAGCAGTTTAAGGCGGCAGGGAGGAGAGACCCAGTACTTC. Amino acids: CASSLRRQGGETQYF.

The CDR3 DNA reads as TGTGCCAGCAGGGTACAGGGGAACACTGAAGCTTTCTTT. It yields the protein CASRVQGNTEAFF. The rearrangement joins TRBV5-6 to TRBJ1-1; maybe TRBD1 (6 bases). This CDR3 is 13 amino acids long. V was cut by 5 bases and J by 1 base, with 9 bases left in between. CDR1 is SGHDT, CDR2 YYEEEE, per germline.

This clone was detected only a few times. The chain is built from TRBV5-8 and TRBJ2-3, with a weak D call TRBD1 (5 bases). V was pared by 2 bases and J by 2 bases, with 12 bases between. Germline assignment: CDR1 SGHTS and CDR2 YDEGEE. This CDR3 has 15 residues. The CDR3 DNA sequence: TGTGCCAGCAGCTTAGACCGGACACTCACAGATACGCAGTATTTT. This sequence encodes CASSLDRTLTDTQYF. The full variable domain, in which reference TRBV5-8 and TRBJ2-3 provide the parts outside the CDR3, is EAGVTQSPTHLIKTRGQQATLRCSPISGHTSVYWYQQALGLGLQFLLWYDEGEERNRGNFPPRFSGRQFPNYSSELNVNALELEDSALYLCASSLDRTLTDTQYFGPGTRLTVL.

The V call is TRBV5-4, the J call TRBJ1-2, with 8 positions matching TRBD1. Germline values: CDR1 SGHNT, CDR2 YYREEE (reference sequence). Trimming took 4 bases from V and 7 from J; bases not matched to a gene: 18. CDR3 size: 17 residues. CDR3 in amino acids: CASSPGGRGPTNLGYTF. As DNA, the CDR3 is TGTGCCAGCAGCCCTGGGGGCAGGGGGCCCACTAATCTTGGCTACACCTTC.

The CDR3 region is CASSPGPYTEAFF. The CDR3 DNA is TGTGCCAGCTCACCAGGCCCATACACTGAAGCTTTCTTT. The V call is TRBV18, the J call TRBJ1-1; unclear D gene. Per germline, CDR1 KGHSH and CDR2 LQKENI. The germline V and J ends were trimmed by 2 bases and 3 bases, with 7 bases remaining between them. The CDR3 covers 13 residues.

This clone has just a few counts. The chain couples TRBV19 to TRBJ1-2; possibly TRBD1 for D (5 bases). The CDR3 extends over 14 amino acids. Germline V gives CDR1 LNHDA, CDR2 SQIVND (reference sequence). V gave up 8 bases and J gave up 3 bases, with 16 bases separating them. The CDR3 bases are TGTGCCAGTGAACAGGTCCGCCCCTACTATGGCTACACCTTC. It translates to CASEQVRPYYGYTF.

The V call is TRBV18, the J call TRBJ1-1; 8 bases match TRBD1. The trim removed 5 bases at V and 4 bases at J, leaving 6 bases unmatched. There are 14 residues in the CDR3. CDR1 and CDR2 from the germline V gene are KGHSH and LQKENI. The CDR3 coding sequence is TGTGCCAGCTCAGACCGGACAGGGACCACTGAAGCTTTCTTT. Translating gives CASSDRTGTTEAFF.

V is TRBV5-1 and J is TRBJ2-1, with TRBD1 as a possible D gene (6 bases). This CDR3 has 13 amino acids. Germline V gene lookup returns CDR1 SGHRS and CDR2 YFSETQ. Deletions cut 1 base from V and 6 bases from J, with 8 bases between. The CDR3 DNA reads TGCGCCAGCAGCTTGCTGACAGGCAATGAGCAGTTCTTC. Translation gives CASSLLTGNEQFF.

The chain is built from TRBV29-1 and TRBJ1-5; 9 positions agree with TRBD1. The CDR3 has 13 amino acids. Per the germline V gene, CDR1 is SQVTM and CDR2 is ANQGSEA. Germline trimming cut 4 bases from V and 5 bases from J; bases unmatched to any gene: 3. This chain's CDR3 is CSVGDREDQPQHF. The CDR3 DNA reads as TGCAGCGTTGGGGACAGGGAAGATCAGCCCCAGCATTTT.

V usage is TRBV2 and J usage is TRBJ2-2, with TRBD1 identical over 7 bases. CDR3 length equals 14 residues. Germline CDR1 is SNHLY and CDR2 is FYNNEI. V was pared by 6 bases and J by 1 base, with 2 bases of the junction left unmatched. CDR3 nucleotides: TGTGCCAGCAGAAGGGGGCAGAACACCGGGGAGCTGTTTTTT. Amino acid sequence: CASRRGQNTGELFF.

This sequence joins TRBV29-1 and TRBJ2-5; 7 bases match TRBD1. The closer fit of TRBJ2-7 to the DNA end suggests the J call may be wrong. There are 12 residues in the CDR3. Germline CDR1 and CDR2: SQVTM and ANQGSEA. The CDR3 DNA follows: TGCAGCGTTTCCACAGGGGATCGCGAGCAGTACTTC. The encoded protein is CSVSTGDREQYF.

The rearrangement joins TRBV28 to TRBJ1-1; 8 positions match TRBD1. The CDR3 totals 15 residues. Unmatched junction bases numbered 13, after V lost 10 bases and J lost 3 bases. In germline, CDR1 is MDHEN, CDR2 SYDVKM. CDR3 DNA sequence: TGTGCCATCGAGGCCCAGGGGGCGCATCACACTGAAGCTTTCTTT. This gives the protein CAIEAQGAHHTEAFF.